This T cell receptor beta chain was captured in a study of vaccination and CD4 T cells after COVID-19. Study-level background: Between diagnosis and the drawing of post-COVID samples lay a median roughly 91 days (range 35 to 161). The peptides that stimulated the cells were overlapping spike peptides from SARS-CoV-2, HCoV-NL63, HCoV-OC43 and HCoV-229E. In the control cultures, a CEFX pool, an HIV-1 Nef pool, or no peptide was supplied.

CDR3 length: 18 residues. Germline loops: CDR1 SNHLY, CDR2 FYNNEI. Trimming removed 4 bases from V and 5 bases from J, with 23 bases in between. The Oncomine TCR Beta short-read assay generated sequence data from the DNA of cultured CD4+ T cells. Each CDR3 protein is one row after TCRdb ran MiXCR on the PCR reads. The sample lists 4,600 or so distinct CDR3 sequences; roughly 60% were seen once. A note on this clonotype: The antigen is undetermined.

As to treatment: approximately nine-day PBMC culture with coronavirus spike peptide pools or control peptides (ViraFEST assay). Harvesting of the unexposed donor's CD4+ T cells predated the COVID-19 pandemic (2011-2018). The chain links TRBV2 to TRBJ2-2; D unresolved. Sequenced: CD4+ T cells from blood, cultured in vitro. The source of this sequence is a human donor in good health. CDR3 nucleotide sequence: TGTGCCAGCAGTGGCCGTTTGGGCAGAATAATGGCGACCGGGGAGCTGTTTTTT. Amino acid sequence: CASSGRLGRIMATGELFF.